This T cell receptor (beta chain) was identified in a study of T cells after yellow fever vaccination. Via MiXCR, TCRdb re-called the 5' RACE reads, giving one row per CDR3 protein. The table records about 25,000 distinct CDR3 sequences, less than 3.5% of them present only once. Trimming left V 3 bases short and J 5 bases short, with 19 bases between. CDR3 length: 17 residues. The TCR was taken from a man aged 18 to 35 who received the YFV17D yellow fever vaccine. The rearrangement links TRBV12-3 or TRBV12-4 to TRBJ2-2; D might be TRBD1 (5 bases). Sequences were derived from PBMCs, either bulk or a sorted T-cell subset (CD4+, CD8+, memory, or dextramer-sorted; not recorded which), sampled about 41 days after the first yellow fever vaccination. DNA for the CDR3: TGTGCCAGCAGTTTCTGGGGTCCCCCCTCAGGGACCGGGGAGCTGTTTTTT. This sequence encodes CASSFWGPPSGTGELFF.